The clone carrying this TCR beta chain has at least ten counts. Its antigen is not identified. For the diagnoses, clinical symptoms, serum thyroxine and TRAb, thyroid ultrasound and orbital computed tomography were used. This record comes from a study of T cells in Graves' hyperthyroidism and ophthalmopathy. The wider study: Peripheral blood was secured at the point of initial diagnosis, before any treatment. Study-wide findings and caveats: The model's output predicted ophthalmopathy at a median of around 6.9 months prior to onset. Most clonotypes expanded in thyroid above 0.001 were likewise present in blood.

Amplified regions were TCR beta CDR3 sequences from RNA transcripts. The HTBI primer set was used in a first-round RT-PCR of the TCR CDR3. TCRdb ran MiXCR on the multiplex PCR reads and lists one entry per CDR3 protein. This table has a few hundred thousand distinct CDR3 sequences, roughly 15% appearing once. The ends were cut back, 0 bases at V and 6 bases at J, with 9 bases in the middle. Germline lookup yields CDR1 SGHRS and CDR2 YFSETQ. This CDR3 spans 13 amino acids. Sequencing was performed on blood. The source is a woman in her thirties with Graves' ophthalmopathy. The chain carries TRBV5-1 and TRBJ1-1, with D possibly being TRBD1 (6 bases). In nucleotides, the CDR3 is TGCGCCAGCAGCTTGGTCCGGGGGCCTGAAGCTTTCTTT. Its translation is CASSLVRGPEAFF. The complete variable domain, with remaining parts taken from reference TRBV5-1 and TRBJ1-1, reads KAGVTQTPRYLIKTRGQQVTLSCSPISGHRSVSWYQQTPGQGLQFLFEYFSETQRNKGNFPGRFSGRQFSNSRSEMNVSTLELGDSALYLCASSLVRGPEAFFGQGTRLTVV.